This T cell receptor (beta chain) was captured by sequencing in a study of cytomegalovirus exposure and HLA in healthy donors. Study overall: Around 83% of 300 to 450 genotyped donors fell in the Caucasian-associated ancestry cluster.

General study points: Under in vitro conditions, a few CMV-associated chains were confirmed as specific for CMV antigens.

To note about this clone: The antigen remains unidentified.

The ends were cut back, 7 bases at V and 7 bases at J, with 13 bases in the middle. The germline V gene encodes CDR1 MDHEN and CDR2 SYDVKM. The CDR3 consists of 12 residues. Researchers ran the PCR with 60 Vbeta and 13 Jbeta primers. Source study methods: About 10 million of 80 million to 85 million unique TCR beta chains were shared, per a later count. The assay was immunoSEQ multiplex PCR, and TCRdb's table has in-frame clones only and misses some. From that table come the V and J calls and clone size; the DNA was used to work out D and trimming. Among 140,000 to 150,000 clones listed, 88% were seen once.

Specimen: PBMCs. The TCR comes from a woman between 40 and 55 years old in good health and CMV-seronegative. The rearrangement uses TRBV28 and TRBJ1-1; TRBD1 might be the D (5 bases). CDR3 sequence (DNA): TGTGCCAGCATTCCTCTTCAGGGTGAAGCTTTCTTT. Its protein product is CASIPLQGEAFF. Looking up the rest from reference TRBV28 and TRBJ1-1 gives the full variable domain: DVKVTQSSRYLVKRTGEKVFLECVQDMDHENMFWYRQDPGLGLRLIYFSYDVKMKEKGDIPEGYSVSREKKERFSLILESASTNQTSMYLCASIPLQGEAFFGQGTRLTVV.